A selection of T cell receptor beta chains follows, all from one sample in a study of T-cell reconstitution after alpha-beta-depleted transplantation in children. TCRdb fed the PCR reads into MiXCR, producing one record per CDR3 protein. The sample holds approximately 430,000 distinct CDR3 sequences, roughly 15% seen once. The starting material was PBMCs, mostly from graft donor cells, obtained 360 days after TCRalphabeta/CD19-depleted stem cell transplant. These receptors were collected from a boy less than two years old who had a stem cell transplant for Wiskott-Aldrich syndrome, so the T cells may come from the graft donor. Each CDR3 is given with its conserved first and last residue. The D gene is left open where the match is weak. Some rows mark clone size as missing; the rest say once, few, many or name a class of expanded clone.

size,V,J,D,CDR3,DNA
many,TRBV24-1,TRBJ2-1,-,CATSDPQAEQFF,TGTGCCACCAGTGATCCACAGGCTGAGCAGTTCTTC
many,TRBV29-1,TRBJ1-2,TRBD1,CSVDPLQGLEGYTF,TGCAGCGTTGACCCCCTACAGGGGTTGGAAGGCTACACCTTC
few,TRBV7-8,TRBJ1-1,TRBD1,CASRGGTEKAFF,TGTGCCAGCAGGGGCGGGACAGAGAAAGCTTTCTTT
-,TRBV7-2,TRBJ2-2,-,CASSLERITGELFF,TGTGCCAGCAGCTTAGAACGGATCACCGGGGAGCTGTTTTTT
few,TRBV12-3/TRBV12-4,TRBJ1-1,-,CASSLDVLMNTEAFF,TGTGCCAGCAGTTTAGACGTACTCATGAACACTGAAGCTTTCTTT
few,TRBV19,TRBJ2-1,-,CASSITSGSLYNEQFF,TGTGCCAGTAGTATTACATCGGGAAGTCTCTACAATGAGCAGTTCTTC
-,TRBV5-6,TRBJ2-1,-,CASSLEQGYNEQFF,TGTGCCAGCAGCTTGGAACAGGGTTACAATGAGCAGTTCTTC
-,TRBV23-1,TRBJ2-6,-,CASSHRTEPSGANVLTF,TGCGCCAGCAGTCATCGGACAGAACCGTCCGGGGCCAACGTCCTGACTTTC
few,TRBV12-3/TRBV12-4,TRBJ1-5,-,CASSSLGGNQPQHF,TGTGCCAGCAGTTCTCTGGGGGGCAATCAGCCCCAGCATTTT
-,TRBV6-2/TRBV6-3,TRBJ2-5,-,CASSYLGRVSGRPPQETQYF,TGTGCCAGCAGTTACCTCGGACGGGTCTCTGGTCGACCGCCCCAAGAGACCCAGTACTTC
few,TRBV7-2,TRBJ1-2,-,CASSLTGGGRYRGYTF,TGTGCCAGCAGCCTAACGGGGGGAGGGAGATATAGAGGCTACACCTTC
few,TRBV25-1,TRBJ2-1,TRBD2,CASSELAGVVNEQFF,TGTGCCAGCAGTGAACTAGCGGGAGTGGTGAATGAGCAGTTCTTC
-,TRBV27,TRBJ2-7,-,CASSAGALAYEQYF,TGTGCCAGCAGCGCAGGGGCCTTGGCCTACGAGCAGTACTTC
-,TRBV20-1,TRBJ2-3,TRBD2,CSARVLADYTDTQYF,TGCAGTGCTAGAGTCCTAGCGGATTACACAGATACGCAGTATTTT
few,TRBV24-1,TRBJ2-7,-,CATSDGGKNYEQYF,TGTGCCACCAGTGATGGGGGGAAAAACTACGAGCAGTACTTC
few,TRBV4-1,TRBJ2-1,-,CASSQDGSGRNEQFF,TGCGCCAGCAGCCAAGATGGATCGGGTCGGAATGAGCAGTTCTTC
few,TRBV4-1,TRBJ2-5,TRBD2,CASSQAAGVAGEETQYF,TGCGCCAGCAGCCAAGCCGCCGGAGTAGCGGGGGAAGAGACCCAGTACTTC
-,TRBV10-2,TRBJ2-7,TRBD2,CASEGISGSGLYEQYF,TGCGCCAGCGAGGGTATTAGCGGGAGCGGGCTGTACGAGCAGTACTTC
few,TRBV3-1,TRBJ2-3,-,CASSQDRPDTQYF,TGTGCCAGCAGCCAAGACAGGCCAGATACGCAGTATTTT
few,TRBV12-3/TRBV12-4,TRBJ2-7,TRBD2,CASRRSGASRYEQYF,TGTGCCAGCAGACGTAGCGGGGCCTCCCGTTACGAGCAGTACTTC
-,TRBV27,TRBJ2-1,TRBD1,CASSSTFRDRVSTGSYNEQFF,TGTGCCAGCAGTTCAACCTTCCGGGACAGGGTTTCGACCGGCTCCTACAATGAGCAGTTCTTC
-,TRBV5-6,TRBJ2-5,-,CASSSQGFGQETQYF,TGTGCCAGCAGCTCACAGGGTTTTGGGCAAGAGACCCAGTACTTC
few,TRBV12-3/TRBV12-4,TRBJ2-7,TRBD2,CASSSIAGGPYEQYF,TGTGCCAGCAGTTCCATAGCGGGGGGGCCCTACGAGCAGTACTTC
few,TRBV20-1,TRBJ2-1,TRBD1,CSPGTGVGEQFF,TGCAGTCCCGGGACAGGGGTTGGGGAGCAGTTCTTC
-,TRBV29-1,TRBJ1-5,TRBD1,CSVLTGSNQPQHF,TGCAGCGTACTGACAGGGAGCAATCAGCCCCAGCATTTT
-,TRBV7-9,TRBJ2-1,-,CASSLPFRYNEQFF,TGTGCCAGCAGCTTGCCGTTTCGGTACAATGAGCAGTTCTTC
-,TRBV5-1,TRBJ2-1,-,CASSLARWGEQFF,TGCGCCAGCAGCTTGGCCAGATGGGGTGAGCAGTTCTTC
many,TRBV10-3,TRBJ2-2,-,CAIKAQIPGDTGELFF,TGTGCCATCAAGGCGCAGATCCCGGGGGACACCGGGGAGCTGTTTTTT
few,TRBV7-2,TRBJ2-2,TRBD1,CASSLDRGSGELFF,TGTGCCAGCAGCCTGGACAGGGGCTCCGGGGAGCTGTTTTTT